This T cell receptor beta chain is drawn from a study of beta chain features in type 1 diabetes. About the study: Healthy donors resembled patients in age, gender and cell yields.

Overall study findings and caveats: When cDNA is sequenced, cells with high TCR expression could be over-represented. Among patients, naive, central memory and Treg TCRB repertoires appeared more similar than among healthy donors. Type 1 diabetes patients had VDJ junctions that carried fewer insertions and more deletions. TCRB CDR3s were moderately but significantly shorter in Type 1 diabetes patients in all four CD4+ subsets.

What was sequenced were expressed TCRB transcripts, since all of the isolated RNA had been reverse transcribed. Libraries were prepared by immunoSEQ multiplex PCR; TCRdb keeps only in-frame clonotypes and omits some of them. This table holds hundreds of thousands of clones, around 15% found once. This clone was observed a few times. Its antigen is as yet unknown. Germline CDR1 SQVTM, CDR2 ANQGSEA. With 4 bases removed from V and 6 bases from J, the gap between germline ends came to 13 bases. The CDR3 is made up of 13 amino acids. This chain links TRBV29-1 with TRBJ2-1, with D perhaps TRBD1 or TRBD2 (6 bases each). The clonotype originates from a man younger than 30 with type 1 diabetes. The material sequenced was naive CD4+ T cells from blood. The CDR3 DNA sequence: TGCAGCGTTGGGGGGGCACTCGGCAATGAGCAGTTCTTC. Amino acids: CSVGGALGNEQFF.